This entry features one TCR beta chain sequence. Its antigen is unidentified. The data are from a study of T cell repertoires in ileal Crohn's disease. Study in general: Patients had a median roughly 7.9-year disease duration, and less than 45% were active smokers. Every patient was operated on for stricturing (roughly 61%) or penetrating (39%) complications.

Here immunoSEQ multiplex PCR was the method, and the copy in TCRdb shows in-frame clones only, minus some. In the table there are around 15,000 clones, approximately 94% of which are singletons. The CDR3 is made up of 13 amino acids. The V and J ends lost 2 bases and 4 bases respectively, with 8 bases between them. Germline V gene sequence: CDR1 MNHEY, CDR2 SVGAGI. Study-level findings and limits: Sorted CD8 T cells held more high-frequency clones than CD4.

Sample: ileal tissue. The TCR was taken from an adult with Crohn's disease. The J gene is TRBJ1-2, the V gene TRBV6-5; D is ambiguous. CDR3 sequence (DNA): TGTGCCAGCAGTTACAGGGAGCGCTATGGCTACACCTTC. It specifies CASSYRERYGYTF.